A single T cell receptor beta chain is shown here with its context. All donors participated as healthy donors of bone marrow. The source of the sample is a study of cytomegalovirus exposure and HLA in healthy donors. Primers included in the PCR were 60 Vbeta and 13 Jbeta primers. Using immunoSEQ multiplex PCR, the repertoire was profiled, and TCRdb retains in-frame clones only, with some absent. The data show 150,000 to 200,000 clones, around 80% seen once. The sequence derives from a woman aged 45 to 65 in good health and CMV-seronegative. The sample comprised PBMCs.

This CDR3 reads CASSVGTGGGQPQHF. The CDR3 nucleotides are TGTGCCAGCAGCGTAGGCACAGGGGGAGGGCAGCCCCAGCATTTT. The J gene is TRBJ1-5, the V gene TRBV9, with 8 positions matching TRBD1. V shed 0 bases, J shed 7 bases, and the junction held 6 bases outside the gene matches. The CDR3 covers 15 residues. The germline CDR1 and CDR2 sequences are SGDLS and YYNGEE.